This T cell receptor beta chain was documented in a study of T cell repertoires in cytomegalovirus infection. Background on the study: Used in the study were CMV epitopes, some recently identified and HLA-C-restricted, others well-studied and HLA-B-restricted. It was the public TCR beta signatures that indicated both CMV infection and matching HLA type.

As regards this clonotype: The antigen remains unidentified.

Each CDR3 protein gets one entry after TCRdb re-called the reads with MiXCR. The sample contains 250,000 to 400,000 distinct CDR3 sequences, around a quarter of which appear only once. Per germline, CDR1 MNHEY and CDR2 SVGEGT. CDR3 length: 18 amino acids. Trimming shortened V by 2 bases and J by 5 bases, and 22 bases separated the two germline ends. Notes on the study in general: The study identified carriers of CMV plus the relevant HLA from cumulative public TCR beta family frequency. Dominating the ex vivo response were TCR beta clonotypes that were CMV-specific and HLA-C-restricted.

The sample consisted of cultured PBMCs, taken from culture after CMV antigen stimulation. V usage is TRBV6-2 or TRBV6-3 and J usage is TRBJ1-5, with D tentatively TRBD1 (6 bases). This TCR was sampled from a human donor in good health (CMV status not recorded). Some clones in this sample may be carry-over from other donors' samples. The CDR3 coding sequence is TGTGCCAGCAGTTACCCCCCGGGGGGGGCCAGAACCTATCAGCCCCAGCATTTT. Its protein is CASSYPPGGARTYQPQHF.